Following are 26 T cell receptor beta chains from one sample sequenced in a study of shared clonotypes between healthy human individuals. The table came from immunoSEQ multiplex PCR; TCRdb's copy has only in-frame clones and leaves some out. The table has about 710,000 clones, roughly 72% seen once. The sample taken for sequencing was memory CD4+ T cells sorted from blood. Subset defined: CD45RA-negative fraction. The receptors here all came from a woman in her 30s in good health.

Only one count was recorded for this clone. CDR3 sequence: CASSNRIHRAPYEQYF. CDR3 nucleotides: TGTGCCAGCAGCAATCGGATCCACAGGGCACCCTACGAGCAGTACTTC. This chain uses TRBV27 with TRBJ2-7, with a possible D match to TRBD1 (6 bases). Germline CDR1 and CDR2: MNHEY and SMNVEV (reference sequence). V was shortened by 6 bases and J by 2 bases, with 20 bases between the two germline ends. The CDR3 is made up of 16 amino acids.

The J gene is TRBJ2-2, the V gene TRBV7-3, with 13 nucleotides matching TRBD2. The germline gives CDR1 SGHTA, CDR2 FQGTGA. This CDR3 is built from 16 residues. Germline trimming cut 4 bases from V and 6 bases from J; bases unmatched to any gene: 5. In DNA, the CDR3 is TGTGCCAGCAGCTCTCAAGGACTAGCGGGAGCCGGGGAGCTGTTTTTT. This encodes CASSSQGLAGAGELFF.

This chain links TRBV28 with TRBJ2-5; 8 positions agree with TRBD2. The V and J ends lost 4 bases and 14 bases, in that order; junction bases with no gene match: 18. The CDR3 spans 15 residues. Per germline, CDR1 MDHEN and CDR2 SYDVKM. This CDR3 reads CASSSPLLLAAVPYF. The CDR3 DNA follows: TGTGCCAGCAGTTCCCCCTTATTACTAGCGGCCGTACCATACTTC.

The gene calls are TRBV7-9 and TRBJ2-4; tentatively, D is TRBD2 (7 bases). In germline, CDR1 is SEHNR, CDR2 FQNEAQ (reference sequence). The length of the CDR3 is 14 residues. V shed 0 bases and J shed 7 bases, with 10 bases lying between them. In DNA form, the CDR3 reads TGTGCCAGCAGCTTAGCGGGGAGGGGGAACATTCAGTACTTC. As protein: CASSLAGRGNIQYF.

Here the CDR3 reads CASSATRVRYNEQFF. The DNA of the CDR3 is TGTGCCAGCAGCGCAACCCGGGTAAGGTACAATGAGCAGTTCTTC. The chain has TRBV11-1 and TRBJ2-1; D not certain. Between the trimmed V and J ends, which lost 5 bases and 4 bases, there was a span of 15 bases. CDR1 is SGHAT and CDR2 is FQDESV in the germline V gene (reference sequence). The CDR3 is 15 residues long.

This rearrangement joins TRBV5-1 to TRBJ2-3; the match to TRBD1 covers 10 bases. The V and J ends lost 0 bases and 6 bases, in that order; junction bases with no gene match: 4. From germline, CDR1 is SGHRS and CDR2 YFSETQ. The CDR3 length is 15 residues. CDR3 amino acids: CASSLGTGGVDTQYF. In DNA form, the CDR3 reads TGCGCCAGCAGCTTGGGGACAGGGGGTGTGGATACGCAGTATTTT.

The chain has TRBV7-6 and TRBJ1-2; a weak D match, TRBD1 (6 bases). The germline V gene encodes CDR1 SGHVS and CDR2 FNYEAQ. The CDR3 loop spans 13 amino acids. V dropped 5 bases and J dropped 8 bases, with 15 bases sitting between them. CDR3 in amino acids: CASSPNPGDGYTF. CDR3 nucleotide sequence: TGTGCCAGCAGCCCTAATCCAGGGGACGGCTACACCTTC.

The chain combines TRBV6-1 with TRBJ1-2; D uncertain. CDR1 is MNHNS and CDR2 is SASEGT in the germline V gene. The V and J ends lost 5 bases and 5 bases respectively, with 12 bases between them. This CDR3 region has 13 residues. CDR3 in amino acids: CASSLADEYGYTF. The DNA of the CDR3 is TGTGCCAGCAGTCTTGCGGACGAGTATGGCTACACCTTC.

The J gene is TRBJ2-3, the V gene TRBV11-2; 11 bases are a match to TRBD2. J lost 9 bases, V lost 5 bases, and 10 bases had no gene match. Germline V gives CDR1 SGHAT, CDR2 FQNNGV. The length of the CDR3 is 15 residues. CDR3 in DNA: TGTGCCAGCAGCCCGACTAGCGGGAAAGGGATAACGCAGTATTTT. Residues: CASSPTSGKGITQYF.

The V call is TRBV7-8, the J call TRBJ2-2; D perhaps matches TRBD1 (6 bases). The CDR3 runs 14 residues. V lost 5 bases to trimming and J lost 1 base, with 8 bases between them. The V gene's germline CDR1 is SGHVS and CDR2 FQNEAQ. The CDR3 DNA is TGTGCCAGCAGCATACAGGGGAACACCGGGGAGCTGTTTTTT. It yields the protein CASSIQGNTGELFF.

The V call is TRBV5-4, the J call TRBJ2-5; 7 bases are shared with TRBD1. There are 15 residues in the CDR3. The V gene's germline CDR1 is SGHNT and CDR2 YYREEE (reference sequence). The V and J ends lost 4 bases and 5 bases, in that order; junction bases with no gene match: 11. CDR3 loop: CASSRDRVVGETQYF. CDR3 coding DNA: TGTGCCAGCAGCCGTGACAGGGTGGTAGGGGAGACCCAGTACTTC.

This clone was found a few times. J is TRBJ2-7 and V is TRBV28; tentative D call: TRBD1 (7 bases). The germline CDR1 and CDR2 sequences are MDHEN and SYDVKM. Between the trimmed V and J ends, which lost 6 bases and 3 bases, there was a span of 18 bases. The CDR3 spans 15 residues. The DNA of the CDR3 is TGTGCCAGCAGACTTACCCACAGGGGACTCTACGAGCAGTACTTC. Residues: CASRLTHRGLYEQYF.

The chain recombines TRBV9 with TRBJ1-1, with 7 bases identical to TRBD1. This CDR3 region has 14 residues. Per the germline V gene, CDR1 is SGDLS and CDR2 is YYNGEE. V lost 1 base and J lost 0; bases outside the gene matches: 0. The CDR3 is CASSVTGVNTEAFF. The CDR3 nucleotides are TGTGCCAGCAGCGTAACAGGGGTGAACACTGAAGCTTTCTTT.

CDR3 sequence: CAWSNDRGRSTYEQYF. The CDR3 nucleotides are TGTGCCTGGAGTAACGATCGCGGGAGGTCTACCTACGAGCAGTACTTC. The chain carries TRBV30 and TRBJ2-7; 8 bases fit TRBD2. The CDR3 totals 16 residues. Germline loops: CDR1 GTSNPN, CDR2 SVGIG (reference sequence). V lost 2 bases and J lost 2; bases outside the gene matches: 11.

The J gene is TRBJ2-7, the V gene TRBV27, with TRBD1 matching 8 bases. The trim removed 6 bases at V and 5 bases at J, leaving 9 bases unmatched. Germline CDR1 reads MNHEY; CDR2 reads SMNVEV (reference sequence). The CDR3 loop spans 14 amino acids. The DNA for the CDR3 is TGTGCCAGCAGGACGACAGGGGAGAGACACGAGCAGTACTTC. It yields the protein CASRTTGERHEQYF.

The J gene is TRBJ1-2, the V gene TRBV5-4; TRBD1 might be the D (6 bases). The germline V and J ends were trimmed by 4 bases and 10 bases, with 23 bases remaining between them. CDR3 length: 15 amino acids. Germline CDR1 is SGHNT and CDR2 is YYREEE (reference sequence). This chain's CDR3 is CASSGGKQTGPVYTF. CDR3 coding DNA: TGTGCCAGCAGCGGGGGGAAACAGACAGGTCCTGTCTACACCTTC.

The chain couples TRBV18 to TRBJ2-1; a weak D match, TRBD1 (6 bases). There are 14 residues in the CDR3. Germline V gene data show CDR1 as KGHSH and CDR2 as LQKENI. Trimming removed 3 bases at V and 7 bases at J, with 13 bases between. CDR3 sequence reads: CASSPRQDFNEQFF. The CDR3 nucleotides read TGTGCCAGCTCACCCCGACAGGACTTTAATGAGCAGTTCTTC.

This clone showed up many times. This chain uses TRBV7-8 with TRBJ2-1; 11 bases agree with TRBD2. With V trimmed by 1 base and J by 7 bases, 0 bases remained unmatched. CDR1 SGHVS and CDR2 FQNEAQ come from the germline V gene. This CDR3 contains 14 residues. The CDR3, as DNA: TGTGCCAGCAGCTTAGGGACTAGCGGGAATGAGCAGTTCTTC. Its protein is CASSLGTSGNEQFF. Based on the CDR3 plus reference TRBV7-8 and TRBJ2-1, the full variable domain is GAGVSQSPRYKVAKRGQDVALRCDPISGHVSLFWYQQALGQGPEFLTYFQNEAQLDKSGLPSDRFFAERPEGSVSTLKIQRTQQEDSAVYLCASSLGTSGNEQFFGPGTRLTVL.

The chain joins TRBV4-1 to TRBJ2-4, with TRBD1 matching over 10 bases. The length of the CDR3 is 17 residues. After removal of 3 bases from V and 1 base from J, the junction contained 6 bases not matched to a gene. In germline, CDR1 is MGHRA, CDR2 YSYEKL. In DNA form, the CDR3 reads TGCGCCAGCAGCCACGGGACAGGGGAGAGGGCCAAAAACATTCAGTACTTC. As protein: CASSHGTGERAKNIQYF.

CDR3 DNA: TGTGCCAGCAGCCGGGCCGGGGAGCTGTTTTTT. Protein sequence: CASSRAGELFF. The chain recombines TRBV9 with TRBJ2-2; D is unclear. Trimming cost V 4 bases and J 6 bases, with 4 bases left between them. CDR1 is SGDLS, CDR2 YYNGEE, per germline. This CDR3 comprises 11 residues.

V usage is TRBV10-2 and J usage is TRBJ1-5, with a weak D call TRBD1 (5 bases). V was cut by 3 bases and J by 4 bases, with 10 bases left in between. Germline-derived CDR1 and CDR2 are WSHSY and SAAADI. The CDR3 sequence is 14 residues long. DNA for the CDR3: TGCGCCAGCAGTGACGTTCAGGGAAATCAGCCCCAGCATTTT. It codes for CASSDVQGNQPQHF.

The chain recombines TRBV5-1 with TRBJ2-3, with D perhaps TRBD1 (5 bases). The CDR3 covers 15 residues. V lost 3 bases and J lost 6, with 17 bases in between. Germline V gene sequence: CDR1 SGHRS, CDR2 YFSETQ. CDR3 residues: CASSSTLAGADTQYF. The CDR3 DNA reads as TGCGCCAGCAGCTCTACACTGGCTGGGGCGGATACGCAGTATTTT.

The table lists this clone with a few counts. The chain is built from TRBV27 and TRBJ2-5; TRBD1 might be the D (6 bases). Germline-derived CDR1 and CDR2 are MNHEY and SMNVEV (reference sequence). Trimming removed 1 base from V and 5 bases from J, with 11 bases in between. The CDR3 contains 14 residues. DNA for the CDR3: TGTGCCAGCAGTTTATTGCAGGGGATGGAGACCCAGTACTTC. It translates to CASSLLQGMETQYF.

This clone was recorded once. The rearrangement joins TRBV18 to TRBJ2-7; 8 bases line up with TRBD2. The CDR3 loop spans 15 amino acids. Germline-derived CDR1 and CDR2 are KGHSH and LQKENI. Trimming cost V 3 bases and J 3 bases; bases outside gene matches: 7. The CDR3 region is CASSPTQREGYEQYF. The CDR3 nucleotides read TGTGCCAGCTCACCCACCCAACGGGAGGGCTACGAGCAGTACTTC.

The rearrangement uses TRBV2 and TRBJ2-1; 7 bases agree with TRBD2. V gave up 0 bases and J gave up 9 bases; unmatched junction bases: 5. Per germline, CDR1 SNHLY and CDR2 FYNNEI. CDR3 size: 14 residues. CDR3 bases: TGTGCCAGCAGTGAAGCGGGAGGGCCGAGTGAGCAGTTCTTC. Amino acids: CASSEAGGPSEQFF. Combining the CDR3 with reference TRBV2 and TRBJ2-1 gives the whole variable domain EPEVTQTPSHQVTQMGQEVILRCVPISNHLYFYWYRQILGQKVEFLVSFYNNEISEKSEIFDDQFSVERPDGSNFTLKIRSTKLEDSAMYFCASSEAGGPSEQFFGPGTRLTVL.

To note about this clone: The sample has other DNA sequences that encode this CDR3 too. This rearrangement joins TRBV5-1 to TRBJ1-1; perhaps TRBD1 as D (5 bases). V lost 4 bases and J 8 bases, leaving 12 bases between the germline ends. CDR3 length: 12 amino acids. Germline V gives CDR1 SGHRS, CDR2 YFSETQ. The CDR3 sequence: CASSSRGTEAFF. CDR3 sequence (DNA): TGCGCCAGCAGCAGTCGGGGGACCGAAGCTTTCTTT.